This T cell receptor (beta chain) came from a study of cytomegalovirus exposure and HLA in healthy donors. The V and J ends lost 5 bases and 5 bases, in that order; junction bases with no gene match: 15. The CDR3 contains 19 residues. The germline V gene encodes CDR1 SEHNR and CDR2 FQNEAQ (reference sequence). PCR amplification relied on 60 Vbeta primers (plus 13 Jbeta primers). Produced via immunoSEQ multiplex PCR; TCRdb's table is partial and in-frame only. Counted here are more than 200,000 clones, 75% to 85% occurring once; the ten biggest clones make up around 1.4%. The source of this sequence is a girl between 5 and 17 years old in good health and CMV-seronegative. The chain recombines TRBV7-9 with TRBJ2-1, with 13 bases matching TRBD2. Specimen: PBMCs. Here the CDR3 reads CASSPTLRRLAGGNNEQFF. CDR3 DNA: TGTGCCAGCAGCCCAACACTTCGCCGACTAGCGGGGGGCAACAATGAGCAGTTCTTC.